These T cell receptor beta chains were read from a single sample in a study of T cell changes during pregnancy in multiple sclerosis. The table came from immunoSEQ multiplex PCR; TCRdb's copy has only in-frame clones and leaves some out. Of about 84,000 clones in the sample, 85% to 95% were seen once. The sample was peripheral blood, taken in the second trimester of pregnancy. The receptors were sampled from a female donor in good health, enrolled as a control in a pregnancy study. CDR3s include the opening cysteine and the closing phenylalanine or tryptophan. Fields, in order: V gene, D gene, J gene, CDR3 length, clone size, CDR3 DNA, CDR3 protein. A D gene is named only where the DNA matches it firmly. Size tells how often a clone was seen (once, few, many) or the class of an expanded clone, and some rows leave it out.

>TRBV19|.|TRBJ2-3|16|.
TGTGCCAGTAGTATGGGGCAGGGGAAGTACGCAGATACGCAGTATTTT
CASSMGQGKYADTQYF
>TRBV19|TRBD2|TRBJ2-7|14|once
TGTGCCAGTAGTATTAGCGGGACGTCCTACGAGCAGTACTTC
CASSISGTSYEQYF
>TRBV5-4|.|TRBJ1-1|13|.
TGTGCCAGCAGCTTGGCGGGGAACACTGAAGCTTTCTTT
CASSLAGNTEAFF
>TRBV27|.|TRBJ2-5|12|.
TGTGCCAGCAGCCCCGACAAAGAGACCCAGTACTTC
CASSPDKETQYF
>TRBV15|TRBD2|TRBJ2-7|15|.
TGTGCCACCAGCAGCGGGAGGGGGGATCGCTACGAGCAGTACTTC
CATSSGRGDRYEQYF
>TRBV5-1|TRBD1|TRBJ1-1|16|.
TGCGCCAGCAGCTTGGGGCCGGGACAGGGCTTCACTGAAGCTTTCTTT
CASSLGPGQGFTEAFF
>TRBV5-1|.|TRBJ2-5|17|.
TGCGCCAGCAGCCCCCAAGGTGGGGGACTCCAGGGAGAGACCCAGTACTTC
CASSPQGGGLQGETQYF
>TRBV5-1|TRBD1|TRBJ1-2|13|.
TGCGCCAGCAGCGCGGGACAGAACTATGGCTACACCTTC
CASSAGQNYGYTF
>TRBV19|.|TRBJ1-1|16|.
TGTGCCAGTAGTATTGGGTCCAGGCCACAGGTCCCTGAAGCTTTCTTT
CASSIGSRPQVPEAFF
>TRBV5-5|TRBD1|TRBJ1-1|17|.
TGTGCCAGCAGCTTGGTCCCGGGACAGGGTGGGAACACTGAAGCTTTCTTT
CASSLVPGQGGNTEAFF
>TRBV25-1|.|TRBJ2-7|12|.
TGTGCCAGCCAAGGCGGGCTCTACGAGCAGTACTTC
CASQGGLYEQYF
>TRBV6-1|TRBD2|TRBJ2-1|15|.
TGTGCCAGCAGTGACGAAGCGGGAGGAGGCAATGAGCAGTTCTTC
CASSDEAGGGNEQFF
>TRBV9|TRBD2|TRBJ2-1|16|.
TGTGCCAGCACCCAATTAGGGACTAGCTTCTACAATGAGCAGTTCTTC
CASTQLGTSFYNEQFF
>TRBV27|.|TRBJ2-1|14|.
TGTGCCAGCAGCCCTTGGGCAGGGTGGAATGAGCAGTTCTTC
CASSPWAGWNEQFF
>TRBV5-5|.|TRBJ1-1|13|.
TGTGCCAGCAGCTTCCGGGAGTACACTGAAGCTTTCTTT
CASSFREYTEAFF
>TRBV5-4|TRBD2|TRBJ2-1|14|.
TGTGCCAGCAGCCGTAGCGGGAGGGAGGGAGAGCAGTTCTTC
CASSRSGREGEQFF
>TRBV5-4|TRBD2|TRBJ2-7|14|.
TGTGCCAGCAGAGATAGCGGGGACCCCTACGAGCAGTACTTC
CASRDSGDPYEQYF
>TRBV29-1|.|TRBJ1-1|13|few
TGCAGCGTTGACCCCACAGGGTACACTGAAGCTTTCTTT
CSVDPTGYTEAFF
>TRBV28|TRBD1|TRBJ1-4|16|.
TGTGCCAGCCGACCCCCGGGACAGTCCTGGAATGAAAAACTGTTTTTT
CASRPPGQSWNEKLFF
>TRBV6-5|.|TRBJ2-3|14|.
TGTGCCAGCAGCCAGGGTCGGAGCACAGATACGCAGTATTTT
CASSQGRSTDTQYF
>TRBV6-1|.|TRBJ1-4|14|.
TGTGCCAGCAGTGAAGGACCCGAGGGCGAAAAACTGTTTTTT
CASSEGPEGEKLFF
>TRBV6-1|TRBD1|TRBJ2-2|14|.
TGTGCCAGCAGTGGGGACAGGGGGCGCGGGGAGCTGTTTTTT
CASSGDRGRGELFF
>TRBV5-1|.|TRBJ2-1|15|.
TGCGCCAGCAGCTTGTCCGGGAGTTCCAACAATGAGCAGTTCTTC
CASSLSGSSNNEQFF
>TRBV18|TRBD2|TRBJ2-4|17|.
TGTGCCAGCTCATCCTTGTCTCGGGGGGATTACAAAAACATTCAGTACTTC
CASSSLSRGDYKNIQYF
>TRBV4-2|.|TRBJ2-5|14|.
TGTGCCAGCAGCCACAATCAAGGGGAAGAGACCCAGTACTTC
CASSHNQGEETQYF
>TRBV5-8|.|TRBJ2-3|16|once
TGTGCCAGCAGCTTGGCCGTTAGCGCCCGCACAGATACGCAGTATTTT
CASSLAVSARTDTQYF
>TRBV18|.|TRBJ2-3|15|.
TGTGCCAGCTCACCTAGCCGGGGTTTCACAGATACGCAGTATTTT
CASSPSRGFTDTQYF
>TRBV5-4|TRBD1|TRBJ1-2|16|.
TGTGCCAGCAGCTTGGGGGACAGGGCGCCCCTCTATGGCTACACCTTC
CASSLGDRAPLYGYTF
>TRBV6-6|TRBD2|TRBJ2-3|16|.
TGTGCCAGCAGTTACATCCTAGCGGGAGCTCCAGATACGCAGTATTTT
CASSYILAGAPDTQYF
>TRBV9|.|TRBJ2-7|15|.
TGTGCCAGCAGCCGGGGGGGACAGGGCCACTACGAGCAGTACTTC
CASSRGGQGHYEQYF
>TRBV6-1|.|TRBJ2-2|15|.
TGTGCCAGCACTTTCACATTTTTTAACACCGGGGAGCTGTTTTTT
CASTFTFFNTGELFF
>TRBV27|TRBD1|TRBJ2-6|17|.
TGTGCCAGCAGTCTACAGGGGCTCCCCTCTGGGGCCAACGTCCTGACTTTC
CASSLQGLPSGANVLTF
>TRBV19|TRBD2|TRBJ2-7|16|.
TGTGCCAGTAGTATCGATACTAGCGGGAGTTCCTACGAGCAGTACTTC
CASSIDTSGSSYEQYF
>TRBV5-6|.|TRBJ2-7|15|.
TGTGCCAGCAGCTCCCGGAGCGTTCTGACCTACGAGCAGTACTTC
CASSSRSVLTYEQYF
>TRBV2|TRBD2|TRBJ2-3|15|.
TGTGCCAGCAAGGGACTAGCGGGAGGCACAGATACGCAGTATTTT
CASKGLAGGTDTQYF
>TRBV6-1|TRBD2|TRBJ2-7|14|.
TGTGCCAGCAGTGACGTAGCGGGAAGGCTCGAGCAGTACTTC
CASSDVAGRLEQYF
>TRBV4-2|TRBD2|TRBJ2-1|14|.
TGTGCCAGCAGCCGCTTACTAGCGAACAATGAGCAGTTCTTC
CASSRLLANNEQFF